This T cell receptor (beta chain) appears in the sequencing data of a study of CD8+CD57+ T cells in acquired aplastic anemia. About the research overall: Across the sorted CD4+ and CD8+ cells, DNA amounts averaged roughly 3.5 ug.

The CDR3 is 14 residues long. Trimming removed 5 bases from V and 2 bases from J; junction bases left unmatched: 1. Germline lookup yields CDR1 LNHNV and CDR2 YYDKDF (reference sequence). The study's findings and limits: Patient and control CD8+ Simpson's diversity was not significantly different. Overlapping CD8+ CDR3 repertoires of patients and controls contained roughly 27 shared sequences.

Patients included in sequencing had previously demonstrated CD8+CD57+ cell expansion by flow cytometry. Prior therapy had not been administered to any patient at the time of blood sampling. As for this clonotype: Its antigen is not known.

CDR3 and TCR beta VDJ profiling relied on genomic DNA as the template. TCRdb recomputed calls from the reads with MiXCR, one row per CDR3 protein. The table shows 120,000 or so distinct CDR3 sequences, with 40% occurring only once. The sequencing input was sorted CD4+, CD8+, or CD8+CD57+ T cells (not recorded which) from PBMCs. The receptor was derived from a human donor with aplastic anemia. This sequence joins TRBV15 and TRBJ2-1; 9 bases align to TRBD1. CDR3 coding DNA: TGTGCCACCAGCGGACAGGGGCCCTACAATGAGCAGTTCTTC. Encoded protein: CATSGQGPYNEQFF.